This T cell receptor beta chain stems from a study of blood T cell repertoires in COVID-19. This CDR3 has 13 amino acids. Trimming took 0 bases from V and 5 from J, leaving 5 bases between them. Germline loops: CDR1 MNHEY, CDR2 SVGAGI. The protocol was immunoSEQ multiplex PCR, while the TCRdb copy is restricted to in-frame clones and leaves out a portion. The repertoire has around 400,000 clones, more than 75% of them found once; the top ten carry roughly a tenth. The genes are TRBV6-5 and TRBJ2-1; no firm D call. The sequence derives from a woman aged 30 to 39 with COVID-19, enrolled during active disease. Sequences were obtained from peripheral blood. CDR3 in amino acids: CASSYSENNEQFF. The DNA for the CDR3 is TGTGCCAGCAGTTACTCAGAGAACAATGAGCAGTTCTTC.